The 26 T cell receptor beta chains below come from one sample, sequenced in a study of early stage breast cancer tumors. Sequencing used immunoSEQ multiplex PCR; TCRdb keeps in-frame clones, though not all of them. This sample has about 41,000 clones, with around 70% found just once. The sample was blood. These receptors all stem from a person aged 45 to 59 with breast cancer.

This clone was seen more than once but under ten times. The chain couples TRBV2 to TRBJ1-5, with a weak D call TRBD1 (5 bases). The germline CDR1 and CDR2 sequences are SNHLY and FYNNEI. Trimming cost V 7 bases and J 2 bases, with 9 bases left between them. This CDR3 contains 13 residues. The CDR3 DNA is TGTGCCAGCAAAAGGGGCGGCAATCAGCCCCAGCATTTT. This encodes CASKRGGNQPQHF. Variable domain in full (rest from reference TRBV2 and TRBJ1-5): EPEVTQTPSHQVTQMGQEVILRCVPISNHLYFYWYRQILGQKVEFLVSFYNNEISEKSEIFDDQFSVERPDGSNFTLKIRSTKLEDSAMYFCASKRGGNQPQHFGDGTRLSIL.

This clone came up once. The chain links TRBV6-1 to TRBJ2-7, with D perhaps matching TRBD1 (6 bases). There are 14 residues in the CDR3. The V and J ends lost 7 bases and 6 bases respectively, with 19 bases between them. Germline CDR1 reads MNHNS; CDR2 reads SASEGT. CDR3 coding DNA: TGTGCCAGCAACAGGGAACCTCGTCTGGGCGAGCAGTACTTC. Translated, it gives CASNREPRLGEQYF.

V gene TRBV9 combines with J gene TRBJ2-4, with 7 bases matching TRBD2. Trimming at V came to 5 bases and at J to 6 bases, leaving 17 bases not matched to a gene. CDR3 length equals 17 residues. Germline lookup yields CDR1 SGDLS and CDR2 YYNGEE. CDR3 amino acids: CASSVGGTEGFINIQYF. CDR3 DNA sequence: TGTGCCAGCAGTGTGGGGGGGACTGAGGGGTTTATAAACATTCAGTACTTC.

The CDR3 nucleotides are TGTGCCAGCAGCTTGGGTTACACCTACGAGCAGTACTTC. Amino acid sequence: CASSLGYTYEQYF. The chain employs TRBV5-5 and TRBJ2-7; D remains unclear. The CDR3 loop spans 13 amino acids. Germline V gene sequence: CDR1 SGHKS, CDR2 YYEKEE (reference sequence). With 0 bases removed from V and 2 bases from J, the gap between germline ends came to 6 bases.

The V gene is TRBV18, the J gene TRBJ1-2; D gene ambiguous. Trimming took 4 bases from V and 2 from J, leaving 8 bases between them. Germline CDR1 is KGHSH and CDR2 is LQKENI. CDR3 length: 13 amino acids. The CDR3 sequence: CASSQQSNYGYTF. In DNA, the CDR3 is TGTGCCAGCTCACAACAGTCAAACTATGGCTACACCTTC. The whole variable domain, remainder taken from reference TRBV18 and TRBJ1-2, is NAGVMQNPRHLVRRRGQEARLRCSPMKGHSHVYWYRQLPEEGLKFMVYLQKENIIDESGMPKERFSAEFPKEGPSILRIQQVVRGDSAAYFCASSQQSNYGYTFGSGTRLTVV.

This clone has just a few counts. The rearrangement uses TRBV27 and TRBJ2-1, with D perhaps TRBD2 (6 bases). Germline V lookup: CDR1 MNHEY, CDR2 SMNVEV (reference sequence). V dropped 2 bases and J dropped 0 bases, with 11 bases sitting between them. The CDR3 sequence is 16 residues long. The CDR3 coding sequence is TGTGCCAGCAGTTTAGTGGCGGGAAGCTCCTACAATGAGCAGTTCTTC. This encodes CASSLVAGSSYNEQFF.

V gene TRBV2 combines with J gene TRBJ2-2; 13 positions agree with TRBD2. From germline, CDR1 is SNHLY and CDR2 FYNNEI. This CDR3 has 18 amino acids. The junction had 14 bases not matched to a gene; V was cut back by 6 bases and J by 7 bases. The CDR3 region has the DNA TGTGCCAGCAGAGTGAAGAGGACTAGCGGGAGAGGGGTCGGGGAGCTGTTTTTT. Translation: CASRVKRTSGRGVGELFF. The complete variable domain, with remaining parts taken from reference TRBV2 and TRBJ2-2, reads EPEVTQTPSHQVTQMGQEVILRCVPISNHLYFYWYRQILGQKVEFLVSFYNNEISEKSEIFDDQFSVERPDGSNFTLKIRSTKLEDSAMYFCASRVKRTSGRGVGELFFGEGSRLTVL.

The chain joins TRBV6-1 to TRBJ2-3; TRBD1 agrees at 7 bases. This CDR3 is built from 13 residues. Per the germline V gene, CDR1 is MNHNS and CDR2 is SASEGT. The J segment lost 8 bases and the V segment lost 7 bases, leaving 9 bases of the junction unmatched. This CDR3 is CASIRTGLGTQYF. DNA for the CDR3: TGTGCCAGCATCCGGACAGGTCTGGGTACGCAGTATTTT.

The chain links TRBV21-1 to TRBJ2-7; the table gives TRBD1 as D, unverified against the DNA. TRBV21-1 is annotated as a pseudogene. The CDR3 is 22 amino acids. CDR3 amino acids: CASSTPFPSGTGGWEYSYEQYF. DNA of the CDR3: TGTGCCAGCAGCACACCCTTCCCTAGCGGGACAGGGGGCTGGGAGTACTCCTACGAGCAGTACTTC.

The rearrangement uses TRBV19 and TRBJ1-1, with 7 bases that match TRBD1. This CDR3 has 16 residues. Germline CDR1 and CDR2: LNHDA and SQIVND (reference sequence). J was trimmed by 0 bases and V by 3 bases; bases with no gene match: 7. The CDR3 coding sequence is TGTGCCAGTAGTATTTATATTAGGGGGCTGAACACTGAAGCTTTCTTT. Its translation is CASSIYIRGLNTEAFF.

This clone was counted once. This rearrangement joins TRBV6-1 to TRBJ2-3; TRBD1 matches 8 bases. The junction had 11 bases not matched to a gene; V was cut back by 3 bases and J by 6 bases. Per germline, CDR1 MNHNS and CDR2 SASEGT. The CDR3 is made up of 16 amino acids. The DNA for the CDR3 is TGTGCCAGCAGTGAGGGGACAGGAATCGGGGAGGATACGCAGTATTTT. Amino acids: CASSEGTGIGEDTQYF.

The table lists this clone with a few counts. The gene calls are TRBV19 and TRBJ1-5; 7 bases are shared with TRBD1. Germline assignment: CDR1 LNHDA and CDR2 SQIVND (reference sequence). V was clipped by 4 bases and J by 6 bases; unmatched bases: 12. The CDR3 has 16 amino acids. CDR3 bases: TGTGCCAGTAGTACCCTGCCGGGACAGAACTCTCAGCCCCAGCATTTT. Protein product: CASSTLPGQNSQPQHF.

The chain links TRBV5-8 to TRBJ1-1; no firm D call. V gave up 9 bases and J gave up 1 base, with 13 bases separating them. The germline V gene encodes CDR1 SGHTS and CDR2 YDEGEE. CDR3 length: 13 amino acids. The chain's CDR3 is CATSMSGNTEAFF. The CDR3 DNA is TGTGCCACAAGCATGTCAGGGAACACTGAAGCTTTCTTT.

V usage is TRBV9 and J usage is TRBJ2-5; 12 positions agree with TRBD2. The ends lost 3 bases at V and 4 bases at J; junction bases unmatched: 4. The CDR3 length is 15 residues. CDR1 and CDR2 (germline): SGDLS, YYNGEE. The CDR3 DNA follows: TGTGCCAGCAGCGCTAGCGGGGGGGCCGGAGAGACCCAGTACTTC. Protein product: CASSASGGAGETQYF.

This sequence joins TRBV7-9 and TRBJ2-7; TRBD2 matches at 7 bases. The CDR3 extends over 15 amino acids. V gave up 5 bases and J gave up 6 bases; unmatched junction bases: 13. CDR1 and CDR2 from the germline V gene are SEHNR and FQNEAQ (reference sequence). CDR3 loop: CASSPVGLTGGEQYF. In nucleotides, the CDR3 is TGTGCCAGCAGCCCGGTGGGGCTAACGGGGGGCGAGCAGTACTTC.

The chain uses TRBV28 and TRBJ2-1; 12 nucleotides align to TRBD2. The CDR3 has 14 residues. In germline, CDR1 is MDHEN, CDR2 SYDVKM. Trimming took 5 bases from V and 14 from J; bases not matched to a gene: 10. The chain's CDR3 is CASSGLAGPRFEFF. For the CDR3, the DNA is TGTGCCAGCAGTGGACTAGCGGGACCGCGCTTCGAGTTCTTC.

The CDR3 DNA reads as TGTGCCAGCAGCTTGGAAGGGGGCGAGTACTATGGCTACACCTTC. Protein product: CASSLEGGEYYGYTF. The gene calls are TRBV5-8 and TRBJ1-2; 7 nucleotides line up with TRBD1. CDR1 SGHTS and CDR2 YDEGEE come from the germline V gene. The CDR3 consists of 15 residues. V lost 0 bases to trimming and J lost 3 bases; unmatched junction nucleotides: 5.

Here the CDR3 reads CASSVDLPVGGTGELFF. The CDR3, as DNA: TGTGCCAGCAGCGTAGATCTCCCCGTAGGAGGGACCGGGGAGCTGTTTTTT. V gene TRBV9 combines with J gene TRBJ2-2; a weak D match, TRBD2 (6 bases). The CDR3 runs to 17 residues. Per germline, CDR1 SGDLS and CDR2 YYNGEE. V was clipped by 0 bases and J by 5 bases, with 17 bases between them.

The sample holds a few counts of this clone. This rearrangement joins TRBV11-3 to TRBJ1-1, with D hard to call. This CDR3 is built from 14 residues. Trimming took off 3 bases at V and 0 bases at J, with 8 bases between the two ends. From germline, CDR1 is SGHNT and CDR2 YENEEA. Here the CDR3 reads CASSFAGMNTEAFF. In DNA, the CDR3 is TGTGCCAGCAGCTTTGCAGGAATGAACACTGAAGCTTTCTTT.

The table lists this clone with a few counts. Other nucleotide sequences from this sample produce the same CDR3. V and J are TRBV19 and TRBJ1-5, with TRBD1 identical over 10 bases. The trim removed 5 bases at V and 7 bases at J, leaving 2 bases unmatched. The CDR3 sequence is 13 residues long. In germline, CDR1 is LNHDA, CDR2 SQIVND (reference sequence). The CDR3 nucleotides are TGTGCCAGTAGTGGACAGGGGGACCAGCCCCAGCATTTT. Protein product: CASSGQGDQPQHF.

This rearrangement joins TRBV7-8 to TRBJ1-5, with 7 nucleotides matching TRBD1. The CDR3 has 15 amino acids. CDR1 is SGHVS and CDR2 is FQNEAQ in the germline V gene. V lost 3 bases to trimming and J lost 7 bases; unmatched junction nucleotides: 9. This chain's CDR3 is CASSLGTESYQPQHF. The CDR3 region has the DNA TGTGCCAGCAGCTTGGGGACAGAATCGTACCAGCCCCAGCATTTT. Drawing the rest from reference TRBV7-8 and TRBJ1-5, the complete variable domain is GAGVSQSPRYKVAKRGQDVALRCDPISGHVSLFWYQQALGQGPEFLTYFQNEAQLDKSGLPSDRFFAERPEGSVSTLKIQRTQQEDSAVYLCASSLGTESYQPQHFGDGTRLSIL.

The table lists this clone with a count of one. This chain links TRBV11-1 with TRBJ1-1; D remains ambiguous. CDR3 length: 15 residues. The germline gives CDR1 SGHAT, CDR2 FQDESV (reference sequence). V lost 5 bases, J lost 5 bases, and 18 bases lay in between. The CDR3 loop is CASSPGESDLTEAFF. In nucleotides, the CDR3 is TGTGCCAGCAGCCCCGGGGAGTCGGATTTAACTGAAGCTTTCTTT.

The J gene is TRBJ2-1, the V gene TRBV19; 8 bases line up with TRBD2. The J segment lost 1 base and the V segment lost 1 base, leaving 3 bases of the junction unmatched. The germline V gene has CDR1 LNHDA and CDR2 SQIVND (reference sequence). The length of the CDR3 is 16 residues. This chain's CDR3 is CASSIGTSGSYNEQFF. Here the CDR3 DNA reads TGTGCCAGTAGTATAGGAACTAGCGGTTCCTACAATGAGCAGTTCTTC. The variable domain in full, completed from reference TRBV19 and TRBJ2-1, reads DGGITQSPKYLFRKEGQNVTLSCEQNLNHDAMYWYRQDPGQGLRLIYYSQIVNDFQKGDIAEGYSVSREKKESFPLTVTSAQKNPTAFYLCASSIGTSGSYNEQFFGPGTRLTVL.

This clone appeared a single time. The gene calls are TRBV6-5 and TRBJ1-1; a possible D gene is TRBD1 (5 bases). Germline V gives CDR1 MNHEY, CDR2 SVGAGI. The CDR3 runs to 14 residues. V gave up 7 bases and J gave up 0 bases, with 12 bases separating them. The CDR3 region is CASTKDTMNTEAFF. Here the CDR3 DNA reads TGTGCCAGCACCAAGGACACCATGAACACTGAAGCTTTCTTT.

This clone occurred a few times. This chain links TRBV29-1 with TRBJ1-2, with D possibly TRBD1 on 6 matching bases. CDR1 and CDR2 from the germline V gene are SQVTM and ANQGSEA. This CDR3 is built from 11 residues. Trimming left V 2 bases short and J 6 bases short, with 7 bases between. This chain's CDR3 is CSVERDNGYTF. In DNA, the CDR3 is TGCAGCGTTGAAAGGGACAATGGCTACACCTTC.

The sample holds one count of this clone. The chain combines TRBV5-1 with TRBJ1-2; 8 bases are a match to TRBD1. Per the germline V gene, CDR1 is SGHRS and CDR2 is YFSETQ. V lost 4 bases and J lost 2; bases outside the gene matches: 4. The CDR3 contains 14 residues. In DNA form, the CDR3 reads TGCGCCAGCAGCACTGACAGGGGCAACTATGGCTACACCTTC. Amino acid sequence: CASSTDRGNYGYTF.